This is a list of T cell receptor beta chains from one sample in a study of T cells in localized non-small cell lung cancer. Produced via immunoSEQ multiplex PCR; TCRdb's table is partial and in-frame only. The sample contains some 25,000 clones, about 91% of which appear only once. Sequencing used peripheral blood, obtained before any cancer treatment. The receptors were gathered from a female donor over 55 with stage II squamous cell lung carcinoma. Both conserved end residues are part of each CDR3. A D gene is named only where the DNA matches it firmly. Expanded clones get a size class; other rows say once, few or many, or leave the size out.

14 - TRBJ2-1 TRBD1 TRBV7-6 CASSPGTGSVEQFF TGTGCCAGCAGCCCTGGGACAGGGAGCGTTGAGCAGTTCTTC
13 - TRBJ2-3 - TRBV29-1 CSTHRASTDTQYF TGCAGCACCCACCGGGCTAGCACAGATACGCAGTATTTT
15 - TRBJ1-6 TRBD1 TRBV6-5 CASSLQRDRGSPLHF TGTGCCAGCAGTTTACAGAGGGACAGGGGTTCACCCCTCCACTTT
12 once TRBJ1-2 - TRBV28 CASEEPNYGYTF TGTGCCAGCGAAGAGCCTAACTATGGCTACACCTTC
14 - TRBJ1-1 - TRBV19 CASKIRGTNTEAFF TGTGCCAGTAAAATTAGGGGCACGAACACTGAAGCTTTCTTT
16 - TRBJ2-5 - TRBV7-9 CASSFSRTFLPETQYF TGTGCCAGCAGCTTCTCTCGGACGTTCCTCCCCGAGACCCAGTACTTC
14 - TRBJ2-4 - TRBV6-1 CASSVDASGNIQYF TGTGCCAGCAGCGTAGACGCCTCTGGAAACATTCAGTACTTC
16 - TRBJ1-4 TRBD1 TRBV29-1 CSAGTGGAATNEKLFF TGCAGCGCCGGGACAGGGGGCGCAGCTACTAATGAAAAACTGTTTTTT
13 once TRBJ1-5 - TRBV7-2 CASSAGYNQPQHF TGTGCCAGCAGCGCAGGGTACAATCAGCCCCAGCATTTT
17 - TRBJ1-6 TRBD1 TRBV9 CASSRGQGRSYNSPLHF TGTGCCAGCAGTAGGGGACAGGGCCGCTCCTATAATTCACCCCTCCACTTT
13 - TRBJ2-7 - TRBV7-9 CASSLLETYEQYF TGTGCCAGCAGCTTACTCGAGACCTACGAGCAGTACTTC
15 - TRBJ2-1 - TRBV6-6 CASSLGDPAYNEQFF TGTGCCAGCAGTCTCGGGGACCCCGCCTACAATGAGCAGTTCTTC
17 - TRBJ2-5 TRBD2 TRBV4-2 CASSQDAAGGYQETQYF TGTGCCAGCAGCCAAGATGCGGCGGGGGGGTACCAAGAGACCCAGTACTTC
15 once TRBJ1-4 TRBD1 TRBV7-8 CASSLGGTGAEKLFF TGTGCCAGCAGCTTAGGGGGGACAGGGGCTGAAAAACTGTTTTTT
15 - TRBJ2-3 TRBD1 TRBV5-4 CASTSGQGALDTQYF TGTGCCAGCACCTCGGGACAGGGGGCATTAGATACGCAGTATTTT
15 - TRBJ1-5 - TRBV28 CASSFRGHSNQPQHF TGTGCCAGCAGTTTCAGGGGCCATAGCAATCAGCCCCAGCATTTT
15 - TRBJ1-2 TRBD1 TRBV19 CASRTGQSIVGGYTF TGTGCCAGTAGAACGGGACAGTCGATTGTGGGGGGCTACACCTTC
18 - TRBJ2-3 TRBD1 TRBV5-1 CASSQGQGSLTMTDTQYF TGCGCCAGCAGCCAAGGACAGGGGTCCTTAACAATGACAGATACGCAGTATTTT
15 - TRBJ2-7 - TRBV19 CASSTGRDSDYEQYF TGTGCCAGTAGTACTGGCCGGGACTCCGACTACGAGCAGTACTTC
14 - TRBJ1-1 TRBD1 TRBV5-1 CASNQGAGDTEAFF TGCGCCAGCAATCAGGGGGCGGGGGACACTGAAGCTTTCTTT
16 - TRBJ1-1 TRBD1 TRBV6-1 CASSGSGTGANTEAFF TGTGCCAGCAGTGGGTCAGGGACAGGCGCGAACACTGAAGCTTTCTTT
13 - TRBJ1-2 - TRBV28 CASSLPTNYGYTF TGTGCCAGCAGCCTACCAACGAACTATGGCTACACCTTC
16 - TRBJ2-6 TRBD1 TRBV4-2 CASSPLTGAGANVLTF TGTGCCAGCAGCCCCCTAACAGGGGCTGGGGCCAACGTCCTGACTTTC
15 - TRBJ2-6 TRBD1 TRBV29-1 CGPGQAISGANVLTF TGCGGACCGGGACAGGCAATCTCTGGGGCCAACGTCCTGACTTTC
12 - TRBJ1-1 - TRBV11-2 CASSLTNTEAFF TGTGCCAGCAGCTTAACGAACACTGAAGCTTTCTTT
11 - TRBJ2-1 - TRBV20-1 CSARVLGEQFF TGCAGTGCTAGAGTCTTGGGTGAGCAGTTCTTC
13 - TRBJ1-1 - TRBV4-2 CASSVSSRTEAFF TGTGCCAGCAGCGTTTCTAGCAGGACTGAAGCTTTCTTT
15 - TRBJ2-3 - TRBV6-6 CASRPGTPFEDTQYF TGTGCCAGCAGGCCCGGGACTCCCTTCGAGGATACGCAGTATTTT
16 - TRBJ1-1 TRBD1 TRBV9 CASSVENGQGNTEAFF TGTGCCAGCAGCGTAGAAAATGGACAGGGGAACACTGAAGCTTTCTTT
14 - TRBJ2-7 TRBD2 TRBV7-3 CASSSGGASSEQYF TGTGCCAGCAGCTCGGGAGGCGCGTCCTCCGAGCAGTACTTC
17 - TRBJ2-1 TRBD2 TRBV4-1 CASSQRTLAGAYNEQFF TGCGCCAGCAGCCAAAGGACACTAGCGGGAGCCTACAATGAGCAGTTCTTC
14 - TRBJ1-1 TRBD1 TRBV5-4 CASSWGQGDTEAFF TGTGCCAGCAGCTGGGGACAGGGGGATACTGAAGCTTTCTTT
17 - TRBJ1-4 - TRBV6-4 CASSVPGGCATNEKLFF TGTGCCAGCAGCGTCCCCGGGGGGTGCGCAACTAATGAAAAACTGTTTTTT
15 - TRBJ1-2 - TRBV27 CASSADRDINYGYTF TGTGCCAGCAGTGCCGACCGGGACATCAACTATGGCTACACCTTC
14 - TRBJ2-5 - TRBV7-2 CASSLVLHGETQYF TGTGCCAGCAGCTTAGTGCTCCACGGAGAGACCCAGTACTTC
14 once TRBJ1-3 - TRBV2 CASTLTGIGNTIYF TGTGCCAGCACCCTGACGGGGATTGGAAACACCATATATTTT
15 - TRBJ1-1 - TRBV4-1 CASSQEEGWGAEAFF TGCGCCAGCAGCCAAGAAGAGGGGTGGGGGGCTGAAGCTTTCTTT
15 - TRBJ1-2 - TRBV7-3 CASSLNPGEGYGYTF TGTGCCAGCAGCTTAAATCCAGGGGAAGGCTATGGCTACACCTTC
17 - TRBJ2-6 - TRBV18 CASSPFAADPLLNVLTF TGTGCCAGCTCACCTTTTGCGGCAGACCCCCTCTTGAACGTCCTGACTTTC
13 - TRBJ1-5 - TRBV18 CASSGTGDQPQHF TGTGCCAGCTCAGGCACGGGGGATCAGCCCCAGCATTTT
15 - TRBJ1-2 TRBD1 TRBV2 CASSEGRTGGHGYTF TGTGCCAGCAGTGAGGGAAGGACAGGGGGCCATGGCTACACCTTC
14 - TRBJ2-7 - TRBV27 CASSPGRYSYEQYF TGTGCCAGCAGTCCGGGACGGTACTCCTACGAGCAGTACTTC
16 - TRBJ2-5 TRBD2 TRBV10-3 CAISDSRLAGGQTQYF TGTGCCATCAGTGATTCGCGGCTAGCGGGGGGTCAGACCCAGTACTTC
14 - TRBJ1-1 TRBD1 TRBV5-8 CASSFSGGRVEAFF TGTGCCAGCAGCTTTTCAGGGGGACGGGTTGAAGCTTTCTTT
12 - TRBJ2-3 - TRBV7-2 CASSGDRYTQYF TGTGCCAGCAGCGGCGACAGATATACGCAGTATTTT
14 - TRBJ2-7 TRBD1 TRBV30 CAYLIQGHSYEQYF TGTGCCTACCTCATACAGGGGCATTCCTACGAGCAGTACTTC
15 - TRBJ2-7 TRBD2 TRBV4-2 CASSPGGRGKDEQYF TGTGCCAGCAGCCCGGGAGGACGGGGGAAGGACGAGCAGTACTTC
14 - TRBJ1-1 - TRBV2 CASDPESTNTEAFF TGTGCCAGCGACCCTGAGAGTACGAACACTGAAGCTTTCTTT
12 once TRBJ2-5 - TRBV5-6 CASSNRRETQYF TGTGCCAGCAGCAACCGACGGGAGACCCAGTACTTC
16 - TRBJ2-7 TRBD1 TRBV28 CASSPLGTGGRYEQYF TGTGCCAGCAGTCCGCTCGGGACAGGGGGCAGGTACGAGCAGTACTTC
16 - TRBJ2-7 TRBD2 TRBV7-2 CASSVPTSGGAGEQYF TGTGCCAGCAGCGTACCGACTAGCGGGGGGGCAGGTGAGCAGTACTTC
14 - TRBJ2-2 - TRBV30 CAWNWELNTGELFF TGTGCCTGGAATTGGGAACTCAACACCGGGGAGCTGTTTTTT
14 - TRBJ1-3 - TRBV7-6 CASSLSIIGNTIYF TGTGCCAGCAGCTTAAGCATTATAGGAAACACCATATATTTT
16 - TRBJ1-3 - TRBV19 CASSIGVRNSGNTIYF TGTGCCAGTAGTATAGGTGTTCGCAACTCTGGAAACACCATATATTTT
14 - TRBJ2-7 - TRBV6-6 CASSYDPSTLEQYF TGTGCCAGCAGTTACGACCCATCGACCCTCGAGCAGTACTTC
16 - TRBJ2-6 - TRBV7-8 CASALTGGSGANVLTF TGTGCCAGCGCGTTGACCGGGGGATCTGGGGCCAACGTCCTGACTTTC
15 - TRBJ2-1 TRBD2 TRBV5-1 CASSLGRGAYNEQFF TGCGCCAGCAGCTTGGGGCGGGGGGCCTACAATGAGCAGTTCTTC
13 - TRBJ2-1 - TRBV1 CTSSQNGGNEQFF TGCACCAGCAGCCAAAACGGGGGGAATGAGCAGTTCTTC
16 - TRBJ1-5 - TRBV7-9 CASSHTQGGGNQPQHF TGTGCCAGCAGCCACACACAGGGAGGGGGCAATCAGCCCCAGCATTTT